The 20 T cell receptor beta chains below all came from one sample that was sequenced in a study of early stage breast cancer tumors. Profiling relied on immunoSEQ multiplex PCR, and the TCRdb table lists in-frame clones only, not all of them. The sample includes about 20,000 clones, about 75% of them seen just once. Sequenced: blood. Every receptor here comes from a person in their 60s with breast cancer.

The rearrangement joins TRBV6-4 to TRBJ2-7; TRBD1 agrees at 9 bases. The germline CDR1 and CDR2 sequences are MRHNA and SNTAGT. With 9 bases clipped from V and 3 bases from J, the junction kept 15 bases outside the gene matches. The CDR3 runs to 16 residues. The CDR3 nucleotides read TGTGCCAGGTGCCGCAGCCTCGGGACAGGGATCTACGAGCAGTACTTC. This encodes CARCRSLGTGIYEQYF.

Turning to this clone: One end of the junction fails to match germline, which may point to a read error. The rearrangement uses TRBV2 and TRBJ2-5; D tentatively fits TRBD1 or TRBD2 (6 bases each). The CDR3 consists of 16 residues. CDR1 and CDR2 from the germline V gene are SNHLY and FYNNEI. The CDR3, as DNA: TGTGCCAACAGTGACGGGGGCAAACTAGGACAAGAGACCCAGTACTTC. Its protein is CANSDGGKLGQETQYF.

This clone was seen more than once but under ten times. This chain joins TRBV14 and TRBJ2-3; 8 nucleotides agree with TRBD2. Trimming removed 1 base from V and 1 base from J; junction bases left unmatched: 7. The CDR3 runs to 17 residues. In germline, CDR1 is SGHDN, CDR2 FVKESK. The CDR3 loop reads CASSQGWTSMGTDTQYF. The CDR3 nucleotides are TGTGCCAGCAGCCAAGGTTGGACTAGCATGGGCACAGATACGCAGTATTTT.

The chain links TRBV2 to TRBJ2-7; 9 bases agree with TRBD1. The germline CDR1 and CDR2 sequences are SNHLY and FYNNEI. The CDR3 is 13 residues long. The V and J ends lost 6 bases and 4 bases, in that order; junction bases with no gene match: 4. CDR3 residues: CASSPQGAYEQYF. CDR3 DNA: TGTGCCAGCAGCCCACAGGGGGCATACGAGCAGTACTTC.

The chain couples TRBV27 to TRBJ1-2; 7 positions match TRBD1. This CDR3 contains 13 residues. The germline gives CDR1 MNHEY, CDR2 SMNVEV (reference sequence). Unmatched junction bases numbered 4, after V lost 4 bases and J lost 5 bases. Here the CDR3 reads CASSSRTGYGYTF. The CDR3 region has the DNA TGTGCCAGCAGTTCCAGGACAGGTTATGGCTACACCTTC.

CDR3 amino acids: CASSESASDPQETQYF. Here the CDR3 DNA reads TGCGCCAGCAGTGAGTCGGCTAGCGACCCTCAAGAGACCCAGTACTTC. The chain joins TRBV10-1 to TRBJ2-5; perhaps TRBD2 as D (6 bases). CDR1 is WNHNN and CDR2 is SYGVQD in the germline V gene (reference sequence). The CDR3 has 16 amino acids. Trimming took off 0 bases at V and 2 bases at J, with 13 bases between the two ends.

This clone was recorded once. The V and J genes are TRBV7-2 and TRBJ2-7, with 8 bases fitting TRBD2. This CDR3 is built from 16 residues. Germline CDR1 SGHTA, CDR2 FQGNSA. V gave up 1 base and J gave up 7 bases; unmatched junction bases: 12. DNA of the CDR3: TGTGCCAGCAGCTTAGGTTTGCGGGGGGCCAGGGAAGAGCAGTACTTC. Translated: CASSLGLRGAREEQYF.

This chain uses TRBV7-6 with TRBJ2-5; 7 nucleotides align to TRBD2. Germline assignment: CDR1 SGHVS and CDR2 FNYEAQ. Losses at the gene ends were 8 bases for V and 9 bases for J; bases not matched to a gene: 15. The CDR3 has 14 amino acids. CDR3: CASGLTSVVAAQYF. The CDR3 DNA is TGTGCCAGCGGACTAACTAGCGTTGTGGCGGCCCAGTACTTC.

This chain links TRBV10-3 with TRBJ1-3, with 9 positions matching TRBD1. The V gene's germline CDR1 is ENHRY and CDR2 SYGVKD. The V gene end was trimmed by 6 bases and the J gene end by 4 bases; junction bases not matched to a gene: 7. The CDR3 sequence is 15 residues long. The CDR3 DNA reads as TGTGCCATCAGCCAGGGACAGGGCTCCGGAAACACCATATATTTT. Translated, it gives CAISQGQGSGNTIYF.

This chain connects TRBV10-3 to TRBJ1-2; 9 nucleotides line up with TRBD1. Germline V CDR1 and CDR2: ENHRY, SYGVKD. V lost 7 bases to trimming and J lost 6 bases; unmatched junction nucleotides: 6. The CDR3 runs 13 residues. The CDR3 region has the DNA TGTGCCATCACCTCGGACAGGGGAAATGGCTACACCTTC. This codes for CAITSDRGNGYTF.

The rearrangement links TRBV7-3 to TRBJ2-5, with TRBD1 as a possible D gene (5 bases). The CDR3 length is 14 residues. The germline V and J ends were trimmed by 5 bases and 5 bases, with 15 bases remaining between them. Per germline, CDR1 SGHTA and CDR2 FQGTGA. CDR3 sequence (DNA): TGTGCCAGCAGCAGGGGTCTTGCATGGGAGACCCAGTACTTC. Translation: CASSRGLAWETQYF.

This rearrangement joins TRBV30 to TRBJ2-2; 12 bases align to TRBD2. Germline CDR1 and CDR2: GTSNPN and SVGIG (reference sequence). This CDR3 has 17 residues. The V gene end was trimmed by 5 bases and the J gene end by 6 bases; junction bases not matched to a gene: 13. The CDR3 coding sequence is TGTGCCTGGCGACGACTAGCGGGAGTTTGGGAGTCCGGGGAGCTGTTTTTT. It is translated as CAWRRLAGVWESGELFF.

CDR3 region: CASSLAVGDKGEQFF. The CDR3 nucleotides read TGCGCCAGCAGCTTGGCGGTGGGAGACAAGGGTGAGCAGTTCTTC. V is TRBV5-1 and J is TRBJ2-1; possible D gene TRBD2, 5 bases. Trimming removed 0 bases at V and 9 bases at J, with 16 bases between. CDR1 and CDR2 (germline): SGHRS, YFSETQ. The CDR3 covers 15 residues.

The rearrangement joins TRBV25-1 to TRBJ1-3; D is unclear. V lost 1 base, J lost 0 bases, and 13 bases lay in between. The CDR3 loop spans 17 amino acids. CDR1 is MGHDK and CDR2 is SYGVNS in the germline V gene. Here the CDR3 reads CASSESEVSFSGNTIYF. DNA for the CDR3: TGTGCCAGCAGTGAATCGGAAGTCTCCTTCTCTGGAAACACCATATATTTT.

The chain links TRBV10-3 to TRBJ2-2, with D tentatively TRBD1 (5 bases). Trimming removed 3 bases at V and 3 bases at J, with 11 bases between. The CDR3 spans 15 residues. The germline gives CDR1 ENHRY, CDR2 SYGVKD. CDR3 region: CAISDSTDYTGELFF. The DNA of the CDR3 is TGTGCCATCAGTGATTCGACAGACTACACCGGGGAGCTGTTTTTT.

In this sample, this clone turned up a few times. The CDR3 sequence is CASSLFGTSTDEQYF. DNA for the CDR3: TGTGCCAGCAGCTTATTCGGGACTAGTACGGACGAGCAGTACTTC. V gene TRBV7-9 combines with J gene TRBJ2-7; the match to TRBD2 covers 8 bases. V was pared by 2 bases and J by 5 bases, with 8 bases of the junction left unmatched. CDR1 SEHNR and CDR2 FQNEAQ come from the germline V gene (reference sequence). This CDR3 is built from 15 residues.

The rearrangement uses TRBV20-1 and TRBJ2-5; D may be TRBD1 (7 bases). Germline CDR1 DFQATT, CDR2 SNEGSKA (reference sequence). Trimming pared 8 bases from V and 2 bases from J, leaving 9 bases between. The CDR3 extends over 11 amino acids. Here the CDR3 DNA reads TGCAGTCCAGGGGGGCAAGAGACCCAGTACTTC. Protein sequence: CSPGGQETQYF.

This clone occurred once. In DNA, the CDR3 is TGCGCCAGCAGGGGCACTAGCGGGAGTAATGAGCAGTTCTTC. Translating gives CASRGTSGSNEQFF. The rearrangement links TRBV4-1 to TRBJ2-1; 11 nucleotides agree with TRBD2. V shed 6 bases and J 7 bases; nucleotides not matched to a gene: 5. There are 14 residues in the CDR3. CDR1 is MGHRA, CDR2 YSYEKL, per germline.

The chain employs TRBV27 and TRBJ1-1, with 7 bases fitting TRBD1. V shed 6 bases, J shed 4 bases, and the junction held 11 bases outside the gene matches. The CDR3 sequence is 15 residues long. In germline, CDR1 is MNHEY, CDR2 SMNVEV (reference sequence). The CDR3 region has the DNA TGTGCCAGCAGGACTTTTGGGAGGGGGCCCACTGAAGCTTTCTTT. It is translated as CASRTFGRGPTEAFF.

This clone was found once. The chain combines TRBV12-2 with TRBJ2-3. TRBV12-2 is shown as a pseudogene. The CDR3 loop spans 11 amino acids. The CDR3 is CASRKGDTQYF. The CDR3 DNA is TGTGCAAGTAGAAAAGGGGATACGCAGTATTTT.